What follows are 17 T cell receptor beta chains derived from one specimen sequenced in a study of blood T cell repertoires in COVID-19. Sequencing used immunoSEQ multiplex PCR; TCRdb keeps in-frame clones, though not all of them. The sample lists around 86,000 clones, less than 85% occurring once. The sequenced sample was peripheral blood. The receptors stem from an older man with acute or convalescent COVID-19.

The chain has TRBV3-1 (or the pseudogene TRBV3-2) and TRBJ1-4; 10 bases fit TRBD1. V lost 0 bases, J lost 10 bases, and 8 bases stayed unmatched. Germline-derived CDR1 and CDR2 are LGHDT and YNNKEL (reference sequence). This CDR3 comprises 16 residues. DNA for the CDR3: TGTGCCAGCAGCCAAGATTGCGGGACAGGGGTTGTAAAACTGTTTTTT. Its protein is CASSQDCGTGVVKLFF.

CDR3 protein: CAWSHGGAYGYTF. CDR3 sequence (DNA): TGTGCCTGGAGTCATGGGGGGGCATATGGCTACACCTTC. V and J are TRBV30 and TRBJ1-2; TRBD1 might be the D (6 bases). Trimming removed 2 bases at V and 5 bases at J, with 12 bases between. CDR1 and CDR2 from the germline V gene are GTSNPN and SVGIG (reference sequence). The CDR3 has 13 residues.

This rearrangement joins TRBV15 to TRBJ1-2; no definite D call. Trimming stripped 3 bases from V and 3 bases from J, with 14 bases between. Germline V CDR1 and CDR2: LNHNV, YYDKDF (reference sequence). The CDR3 has 15 amino acids. CDR3: CATSRGGPGDYGYTF. The CDR3 region has the DNA TGTGCCACCAGCAGGGGTGGCCCCGGGGACTATGGCTACACCTTC.

The rearrangement joins TRBV30 to TRBJ1-6; 7 positions match TRBD1. After removal of 4 bases from V and 14 bases from J, the junction contained 14 bases not matched to a gene. This CDR3 spans 14 amino acids. CDR1 GTSNPN and CDR2 SVGIG come from the germline V gene (reference sequence). The CDR3 protein is CAWKAWAGGTALHF. The DNA for the CDR3 is TGTGCCTGGAAAGCGTGGGCAGGGGGAACGGCCCTCCACTTT. The full variable domain, completed using reference TRBV30 and TRBJ1-6, is SQTIHQWPATLVQPVGSPLSLECTVEGTSNPNLYWYRQAAGRGLQLLFYSVGIGQISSEVPQNLSASRPQDRQFILSSKKLLLSDSGFYLCAWKAWAGGTALHFGNGTRLTVT.

The chain joins TRBV6-6 to TRBJ1-6, with D perhaps matching TRBD1 (5 bases). Germline V gene data show CDR1 as MNHNY and CDR2 as SVGAGI (reference sequence). This CDR3 is built from 16 residues. Trimming took 4 bases from V and 5 from J, leaving 15 bases between them. CDR3 DNA: TGTGCCAGCAGTTCCCCGGCAGGGCCTAATAATTCACCCCTCCACTTT. Translated, it gives CASSSPAGPNNSPLHF.

The CDR3 protein is CASSPGWGLNQPQHF. In DNA form, the CDR3 reads TGTGCCAGCAGCCCCGGATGGGGGCTAAATCAGCCCCAGCATTTT. The chain joins TRBV7-6 to TRBJ1-5; maybe TRBD1 (6 bases). The CDR3 runs to 15 residues. Trimming took 5 bases from V and 4 from J, leaving 15 bases between them. Germline loops: CDR1 SGHVS, CDR2 FNYEAQ.

The chain joins TRBV6-6 to TRBJ2-7; TRBD1 agrees at 11 bases. The CDR3 is 16 residues long. The germline V gene has CDR1 MNHNY and CDR2 SVGAGI (reference sequence). V lost 5 bases and J lost 1; bases outside the gene matches: 7. The CDR3 DNA sequence: TGTGCCAGCAGTGGGGACAGGGGGTCGGTTTCCTACGAGCAGTACTTC. Protein product: CASSGDRGSVSYEQYF.

V gene TRBV28 combines with J gene TRBJ2-1, with 8 bases identical to TRBD1. Germline V gene lookup returns CDR1 MDHEN and CDR2 SYDVKM. J was trimmed by 3 bases and V by 4 bases; bases with no gene match: 8. CDR3 size: 16 residues. CDR3 sequence: CASSSGGQGIYNEQFF. For the CDR3, the DNA is TGTGCCAGCAGTTCCGGTGGACAGGGTATCTACAATGAGCAGTTCTTC.

The rearrangement joins TRBV5-1 to TRBJ2-3, with 9 bases that match TRBD2. This CDR3 region has 15 residues. Germline trimming cut 1 base from V and 3 bases from J; bases unmatched to any gene: 3. Germline loops: CDR1 SGHRS, CDR2 YFSETQ. CDR3 in amino acids: CASSLPSGITDTQYF. In nucleotides, the CDR3 is TGCGCCAGCAGCTTGCCTAGCGGGATAACAGATACGCAGTATTTT.

The chain links TRBV9 to TRBJ2-3; 9 positions match TRBD2. V gave up 0 bases and J gave up 0 bases; unmatched junction bases: 5. CDR1 is SGDLS, CDR2 YYNGEE, per germline. The CDR3 is 17 residues long. The CDR3 loop is CASSVEPSGASTDTQYF. CDR3 sequence (DNA): TGTGCCAGCAGCGTAGAGCCTAGCGGGGCCAGCACAGATACGCAGTATTTT.

The gene calls are TRBV24-1 and TRBJ1-4; possible D gene TRBD1, 5 bases. V lost 4 bases to trimming and J lost 8 bases, with 16 bases between them. CDR3 length equals 15 residues. The germline CDR1 and CDR2 sequences are KGHDR and SFDVKD. CDR3 nucleotide sequence: TGTGCCACCAGTGACAGGGACTCAGAACGAGAAAAACTGTTTTTT. It codes for CATSDRDSEREKLFF.

The genes are TRBV5-8 and TRBJ1-4; 8 nucleotides line up with TRBD1. The CDR3 is 16 residues long. The trim removed 4 bases at V and 0 bases at J, leaving 5 bases unmatched. Germline assignment: CDR1 SGHTS and CDR2 YDEGEE. In nucleotides, the CDR3 is TGTGCCAGCAGCCCGGGACAGGCCCCAACTAATGAAAAACTGTTTTTT. Its translation is CASSPGQAPTNEKLFF.

The rearrangement joins TRBV20-1 to TRBJ1-2; D is unclear. This CDR3 has 11 residues. CDR1 is DFQATT, CDR2 SNEGSKA, per germline (reference sequence). Trimming stripped 6 bases from V and 6 bases from J, with 11 bases between. The CDR3 is CSADGVDGYTF. CDR3 nucleotides: TGCAGTGCCGACGGGGTCGATGGCTACACCTTC.

J is TRBJ2-7 and V is TRBV5-6; D possibly corresponds to TRBD1 (5 bases). Looked up from germline, CDR1 is SGHDT and CDR2 is YYEEEE. V gave up 1 base and J gave up 2 bases, with 10 bases separating them. This CDR3 comprises 14 residues. CDR3 amino acids: CASSLKGPAYEQYF. The DNA of the CDR3 is TGTGCCAGCAGCTTGAAGGGGCCCGCCTACGAGCAGTACTTC.

The chain joins TRBV28 to TRBJ1-5; D is ambiguous. The V end lost 6 bases, the J end lost 3 bases, and 9 bases lay between the germline ends. CDR3 length equals 13 residues. Germline CDR1 reads MDHEN; CDR2 reads SYDVKM. Here the CDR3 reads CASRLMYNQPQHF. The DNA for the CDR3 is TGTGCCAGCAGGTTAATGTACAATCAGCCCCAGCATTTT.

The rearrangement joins TRBV29-1 to TRBJ2-7; 11 bases align to TRBD1. Losses at the gene ends were 6 bases for V and 6 bases for J; bases not matched to a gene: 7. The CDR3 spans 13 residues. Looked up from germline, CDR1 is SQVTM and CDR2 is ANQGSEA. The CDR3 protein is CSVGQGATFEQYF. CDR3 DNA sequence: TGCAGCGTCGGACAGGGGGCGACATTCGAGCAGTACTTC.

The chain combines TRBV6-1 with TRBJ1-5, with D hard to call. This CDR3 has 13 amino acids. With 0 bases removed from V and 6 bases from J, the gap between germline ends came to 6 bases. CDR1 and CDR2 (germline): MNHNS, SASEGT. CDR3 in DNA: TGTGCCAGCAGTGAAGCCTACGCTCAGCCCCAGCATTTT. Translation: CASSEAYAQPQHF.